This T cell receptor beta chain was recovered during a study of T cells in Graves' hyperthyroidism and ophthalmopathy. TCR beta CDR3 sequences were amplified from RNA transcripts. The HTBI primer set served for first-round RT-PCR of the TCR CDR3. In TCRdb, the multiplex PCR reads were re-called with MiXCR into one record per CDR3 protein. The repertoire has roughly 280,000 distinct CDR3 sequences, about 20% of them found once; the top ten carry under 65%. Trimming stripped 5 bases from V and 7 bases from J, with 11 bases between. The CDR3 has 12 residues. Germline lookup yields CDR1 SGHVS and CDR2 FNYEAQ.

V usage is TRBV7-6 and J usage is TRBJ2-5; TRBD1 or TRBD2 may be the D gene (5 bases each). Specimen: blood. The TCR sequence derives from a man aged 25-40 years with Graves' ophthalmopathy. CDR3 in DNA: TGTGCCAGCAGCCTAGAGGGGAGGACCCAGTACTTC. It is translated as CASSLEGRTQYF.